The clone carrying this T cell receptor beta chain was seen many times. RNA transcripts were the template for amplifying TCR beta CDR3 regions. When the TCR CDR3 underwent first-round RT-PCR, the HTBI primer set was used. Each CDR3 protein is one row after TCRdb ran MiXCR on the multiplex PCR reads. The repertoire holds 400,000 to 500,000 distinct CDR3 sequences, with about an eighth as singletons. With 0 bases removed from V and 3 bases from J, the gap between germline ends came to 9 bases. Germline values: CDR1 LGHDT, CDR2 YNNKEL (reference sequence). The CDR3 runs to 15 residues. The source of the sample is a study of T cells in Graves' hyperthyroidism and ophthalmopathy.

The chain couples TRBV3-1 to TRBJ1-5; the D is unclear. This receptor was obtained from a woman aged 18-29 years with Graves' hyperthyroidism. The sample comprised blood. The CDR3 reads CASSQDITVNQPQHF. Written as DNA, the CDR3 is TGTGCCAGCAGCCAAGATATAACTGTCAATCAGCCCCAGCATTTT.